This TCR beta chain was found in a study of PD-1 blockade in mismatch repair-deficient tumors. As for the study in general: Patients had approximately 11 mismatch repair-deficient cancer types and were previously treated and progressing.

Mismatch repair deficiency was confirmed in all patients, by PCR or immunohistochemistry. TCRs were sequenced from a few patients responding to pembrolizumab. Sequenced by immunoSEQ multiplex PCR; TCRdb stores in-frame clones only, minus some. The data contain 60,000 to 65,000 clones, 88% of them singletons. Concerning this clone itself: What it binds is unknown.

The study, taken as a whole, reports: Tumor-resident clones, often undetectable pretreatment in blood, expanded then contracted after pembrolizumab.

The CDR3 loop spans 16 amino acids. CDR1 and CDR2 (germline): MNHNS, SASEGT. Trimming took 4 bases from V and 0 from J, leaving 13 bases between them. This sequence joins TRBV6-1 and TRBJ1-3; unclear D gene. The receptor was isolated from an adult with mismatch repair-deficient cancer. The source was peripheral blood, collected 52 weeks after starting pembrolizumab. In DNA, the CDR3 is TGTGCCAGCAGTGCCCGTCGGCCGCCCTCTGGAAACACCATATATTTT. As protein: CASSARRPPSGNTIYF.